A single T cell receptor beta chain is shown here with its context. V lost 5 bases, J lost 0 bases, and 3 bases stayed unmatched. This CDR3 spans 15 amino acids. The use of a sample-barcoded 5' primer and a J-beta primer mix characterized a second PCR of about 6 to 11 cycles. TCRdb redid the calling of the 5' RACE reads with MiXCR, one entry per CDR3 protein. The table has 1,500,000 or so distinct CDR3 sequences, about 45% seen once. The data are from a study of blood T cells in healthy people across ages. This TCR derives from a woman aged 18 to 35 in good health. The source material was blood. The chain employs TRBV12-3 or TRBV12-4 and TRBJ2-2; 7 nucleotides line up with TRBD2. CDR3: CASSRDYSNTGELFF. The CDR3 DNA sequence: TGTGCCAGCAGTCGGGACTATTCGAACACCGGGGAGCTGTTTTTT.